A single sample is the source of the 14 T cell receptor beta chains below, sequenced in a study of response to subunit inactivated influenza vaccine. Using its own MiXCR run on the RT-PCR reads, TCRdb lists one record per CDR3 protein. This sample carries 550,000 to 650,000 distinct CDR3 sequences, 10% to 15% of them seen once, and the ten largest clones take around 9.6%. Sequencing was performed on PBMCs from blood, taken on the day of vaccination. All receptors come from a man aged 50 to 60 who received an inactivated influenza vaccine.

CDR3 DNA: TGTGCCAGCAGTCCCAGACTGGGCATTCAGTACTTC. As protein: CASSPRLGIQYF. This sequence joins TRBV7-2 and TRBJ2-4, with D hard to call. Germline V CDR1 and CDR2: SGHTA, FQGNSA. Between the trimmed V and J ends, which lost 6 bases and 9 bases, there was a span of 12 bases. This CDR3 region has 12 residues.

This clonotype was counted only a few times. Possible read error: a much larger clone is one base away. The V call is TRBV28, the J call TRBJ2-7; D unresolved. CDR3 length: 11 residues. Germline lookup yields CDR1 MDHEN and CDR2 SYDVKM. Trimming took 5 bases from V and 5 from J, leaving 7 bases between them. The CDR3 protein is CASSPRDEQYF. The CDR3 DNA reads as TGTGCCAGCAGTCCTCGGGACGAGCAGTACTTC.

CDR3 sequence (DNA): TGCGCCAGCAGCTCCGGGGGGTCGGGTTTCGCAGATACGCAGTATTTT. Encoded protein: CASSSGGSGFADTQYF. The chain carries TRBV5-1 and TRBJ2-3, with TRBD2 matching over 7 bases. The V and J ends lost 3 bases and 4 bases, in that order; junction bases with no gene match: 11. The CDR3 extends over 16 amino acids. CDR1 is SGHRS and CDR2 is YFSETQ in the germline V gene.

The chain has TRBV30 and TRBJ1-3; D uncertain. The germline V gene has CDR1 GTSNPN and CDR2 SVGIG (reference sequence). The length of the CDR3 is 12 residues. Trimming left V 1 base short and J 4 bases short, with 5 bases between. Here the CDR3 reads CAWSETGNTIYF. Written as DNA, the CDR3 is TGTGCCTGGAGTGAGACCGGAAACACCATATATTTT.

In this sample, this clonotype turned up many times. The gene calls are TRBV29-1 and TRBJ2-7, with D hard to call. V was cut by 2 bases and J by 6 bases, with 8 bases left in between. The germline CDR1 and CDR2 sequences are SQVTM and ANQGSEA. The CDR3 is made up of 11 amino acids. The CDR3 region is CSVETVGEQYF. The CDR3 region has the DNA TGCAGCGTTGAAACGGTTGGCGAGCAGTACTTC.

The sample holds many counts of this clonotype. V is TRBV12-3 or TRBV12-4 and J is TRBJ1-5; TRBD1 agrees at 11 bases. CDR3 length equals 15 residues. The V segment lost 1 base and the J segment 6 bases; nucleotides outside the gene matches: 2. The CDR3 sequence: CASSLGGQGGQPQHF. The CDR3 bases are TGTGCCAGCAGTTTAGGGGGACAGGGGGGTCAGCCCCAGCATTTT.

The rearrangement uses TRBV6-1 and TRBJ2-2, with D possibly being TRBD2 (5 bases). Germline CDR1 MNHNS, CDR2 SASEGT. V was trimmed by 8 bases and J by 4 bases, leaving 11 bases between them. The CDR3 covers 13 residues. The DNA for the CDR3 is TGTGCCAGCGGGAGAGTTGCCACCGGGGAGCTGTTTTTT. As protein: CASGRVATGELFF.

This clonotype was counted a few times. The chain employs TRBV4-1 and TRBJ1-6; D is perhaps TRBD1 (5 bases). Per the germline V gene, CDR1 is MGHRA and CDR2 is YSYEKL. The CDR3 is made up of 15 amino acids. V lost 2 bases to trimming and J lost 7 bases, with 12 bases between them. In DNA form, the CDR3 reads TGCGCCAGCAGCCAACGGCAGGGAGAGAATTCACCCCTCCACTTT. Its translation: CASSQRQGENSPLHF.

The V call is TRBV12-3 or TRBV12-4, the J call TRBJ1-6, with a possible D match to TRBD1 (5 bases). The CDR3 sequence is 16 residues long. The germline V and J ends were trimmed by 6 bases and 7 bases, with 19 bases remaining between them. CDR3: CASSIQASPPNSPLHF. The CDR3 region has the DNA TGTGCCAGCAGCATACAGGCTAGCCCCCCAAATTCACCCCTCCACTTT.

The chain combines TRBV6-6 with TRBJ2-7; D is perhaps TRBD2 (5 bases). Germline V gene lookup returns CDR1 MNHNY and CDR2 SVGAGI (reference sequence). The CDR3 consists of 13 residues. V was clipped by 0 bases and J by 5 bases, with 8 bases between them. This CDR3 is CASSYSTGNEQYF. In DNA form, the CDR3 reads TGTGCCAGCAGTTACTCGACGGGAAACGAGCAGTACTTC.

The gene calls are TRBV20-1 and TRBJ2-7; D perhaps matches TRBD2 (6 bases). The germline CDR1 and CDR2 sequences are DFQATT and SNEGSKA (reference sequence). The V and J ends lost 6 bases and 6 bases respectively, with 12 bases between them. The CDR3 length is 11 residues. CDR3 coding DNA: TGCAGTGCCGGATGGGGACTCGAGCAGTACTTC. This translates into CSAGWGLEQYF.

This clonotype was counted a few times. This sequence joins TRBV5-1 and TRBJ2-1; 11 bases align to TRBD2. Germline loops: CDR1 SGHRS, CDR2 YFSETQ. The V gene end was trimmed by 3 bases and the J gene end by 8 bases; junction bases not matched to a gene: 7. The CDR3 consists of 15 residues. DNA for the CDR3: TGCGCCAGCAGCTCACTAGCGGGAGCAATGGATGAGCAGTTCTTC. Translating gives CASSSLAGAMDEQFF.

Many counts were recorded for this clonotype. The V and J genes are TRBV21-1 and TRBJ2-7; the table's TRBD1 call for D was not verified on the DNA. TRBV21-1 is given as a pseudogene. The CDR3 is 17 amino acids. In DNA form, the CDR3 reads TGTGCCAGCAGCAAAGTTTGGGGGACAGATCCCTTCTACGAGCAGTACTTC. As protein: CASSKVWGTDPFYEQYF.

CDR3 nucleotides: TGCGCCAGCAGCTTGGTCCCGGGACAGGGTTCGCGAGTCTACGAGCAGTACTTC. Amino acid sequence: CASSLVPGQGSRVYEQYF. The chain couples TRBV5-1 to TRBJ2-7; the match to TRBD1 covers 9 bases. V was clipped by 0 bases and J by 3 bases; unmatched bases: 13. The CDR3 consists of 18 residues. Germline CDR1 reads SGHRS; CDR2 reads YFSETQ.